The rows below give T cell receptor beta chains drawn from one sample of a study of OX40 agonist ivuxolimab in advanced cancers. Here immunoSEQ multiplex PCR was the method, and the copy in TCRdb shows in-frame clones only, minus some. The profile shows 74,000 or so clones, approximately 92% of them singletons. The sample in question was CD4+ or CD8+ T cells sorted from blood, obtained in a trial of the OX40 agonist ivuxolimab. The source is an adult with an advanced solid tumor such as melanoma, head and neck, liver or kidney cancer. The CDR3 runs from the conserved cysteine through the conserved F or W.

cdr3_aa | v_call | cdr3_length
CASSLDGVNTEAFF | TRBV5-1 | 14
CASSIVAGGEYEQYF | TRBV19 | 15
CASSLPPVTLGGTDTQYF | TRBV28 | 18
CAWSVPNIMAQPRTGELFF | TRBV30 | 19
CASSVEGGSTNSPLHF | TRBV9 | 16
CASSYAGTPNYGYTF | TRBV6-5 | 15
CASSLTSVNEQFF | TRBV9 | 13
CASRTGESAGELFF | TRBV19 | 14
CASSVEQGYEQYF | TRBV9 | 13
CASSLGGGGYNEQFF | TRBV5-1 | 15
CASSLQAGPYEQYF | TRBV27 | 14
CASSRAQGFYGYTF | TRBV11-2 | 14
CASSLESGRYEQYF | TRBV7-2 | 14
CASSDLDRQDF | TRBV25-1 | 11
CASSLITGGGETQYF | TRBV5-1 | 15
CASSMGSYYEQYF | TRBV19 | 13
CASSQVASGTTSYNEQFF | TRBV4-1 | 18
CASSSGLAGTRQGEQYF | TRBV7-2 | 17
CASSQDTHVYEQYF | TRBV4-2 | 14
CASSPNQGWGEQYF | TRBV7-9 | 14
CASSKGTAWGTDTQYF | TRBV2 | 16
CAISQGASDEKLFF | TRBV10-3 | 14
CASSLMGSVATYEQYF | TRBV5-1 | 16
CASSLQSVEETQYF | TRBV7-9 | 14
CASSPPGQGFTGELFF | TRBV7-8 | 16
CASTGQGGYEQYF | TRBV11-2 | 13